The 3 T cell receptor beta chains below all came from one sample that was sequenced in a study of blood T cell repertoires in COVID-19. Clones were sequenced by immunoSEQ multiplex PCR, and TCRdb holds only the in-frame ones, with some missing. The profile shows fewer than 200,000 clones, about 85% of them singletons. Sequenced sample: peripheral blood. These receptor sequences come from a man aged 55 to 70 who had recovered from COVID-19.

Written as DNA, the CDR3 is TGTGCCAGCTCACCCCGGCGTACAGGCCCCGATTCACCCCTCCACTTT. It encodes CASSPRRTGPDSPLHF. This chain connects TRBV18 to TRBJ1-6, with a weak D call TRBD1 (5 bases). Germline CDR1 is KGHSH and CDR2 is LQKENI. This CDR3 spans 16 amino acids. V was pared by 3 bases and J by 8 bases, with 17 bases between.

The chain combines TRBV7-3 with TRBJ2-5, with 9 bases identical to TRBD2. The CDR3 runs 14 residues. Germline V CDR1 and CDR2: SGHTA, FQGTGA. With V trimmed by 5 bases and J by 2 bases, 3 bases remained unmatched. The DNA for the CDR3 is TGTGCCAGCAGCCTGCTAGCGGGGCAAGAGACCCAGTACTTC. Translated: CASSLLAGQETQYF.

The CDR3 loop reads CASSPHRGRRFTEAFF. For the CDR3, the DNA is TGTGCCAGCAGCCCCCACAGGGGGCGCCGGTTTACTGAAGCTTTCTTT. The chain is built from TRBV3-1 (or the pseudogene TRBV3-2) and TRBJ1-1; 9 bases agree with TRBD1. Trimming cost V 4 bases and J 5 bases; bases outside gene matches: 11. CDR1 is LGHDT and CDR2 is YNNKEL in the germline V gene (reference sequence). The CDR3 is 16 residues long.